This TCR beta chain came from a study of T cell repertoires in aging, cancer and after chemotherapy. Study details: Six age groups, ranging from 30 or younger to 70 or older, included the donors. Repeat sampling of healthy donors over several months to years showed clear clonal overlap.

The CDR3 sequence is 13 residues long. The trim removed 3 bases at V and 3 bases at J, leaving 1 base unmatched. The V gene's germline CDR1 is SEHNR and CDR2 FQNEAQ (reference sequence). TCR beta rearrangements were amplified from peripheral blood genomic DNA. On this clonotype itself: Its antigen is currently unknown.

Study findings and constraints: Median generation probability rose over the chemotherapy interval in each cancer cohort, suggesting rebound thymic output. Age-matched healthy donors had significantly more diverse, less clonal blood TCR repertoires than untreated cancer patients.

Rearranged V-D-J TRB sequences were amplified with a mixed TRB-A/B primer pool. TCRdb itself ran the multiplex PCR reads through MiXCR, one entry per CDR3 protein. The sample records 4,000 or so distinct CDR3 sequences, around 27% being singletons. This sequence originates from a human donor in good health. The source material was blood. J is TRBJ1-1 and V is TRBV7-9, with 7 bases identical to TRBD1. CDR3 sequence reads: CASSFTGDTEAFF. CDR3 coding DNA: TGTGCCAGCAGCTTTACAGGGGACACTGAAGCTTTCTTT.